This T cell receptor (beta chain) was recorded in a study of radiation and T cells in renal cell carcinoma. Some clones are missing from TCRdb's copy, which holds only in-frame ones; the method was immunoSEQ multiplex PCR. The sample has 140,000 to 150,000 clones; around 88% are singletons. Study-wide points: Without pretreatment biopsies, baseline tumor clonotype presence was undetermined.

In regard to this clone: What it binds is not known.

Described time point: blood 4 weeks post-SBRT, at nephrectomy. Documented treatment: 15 Gy SBRT to primary tumor, nephrectomy 4 weeks later. After SBRT, blood was collected at 2 and 4 weeks, plus baseline. J was trimmed by 3 bases and V by 2 bases; bases with no gene match: 4. This CDR3 comprises 15 residues. Germline values: CDR1 SEHNR, CDR2 FQNEAQ (reference sequence). The chain combines TRBV7-9 with TRBJ2-3, with 8 nucleotides matching TRBD2. This receptor was identified in a woman between 45 and 65 years old with renal cell carcinoma. The sequenced sample was blood, obtained from a patient whose treatment included radiotherapy and nephrectomy. The CDR3 DNA follows: TGTGCCAGCAGCTTACGTAGCGGGATTACAGATACGCAGTATTTT. It codes for CASSLRSGITDTQYF.